This TCR beta chain was identified during a study of cytomegalovirus exposure and HLA in healthy donors. Whole-study findings and limits: Usually a TCR sequence was rare, but some public TCRs were found in many donors. An ancestry cluster, one associated with Asian ancestry, reportedly showed fewer N-insertions than the approximately 660-donor mean in a later analysis. TCR association rates varied by HLA locus in a later analysis, with DRB1 highest and HLA-C lowest.

The PCR ran on 60 Vbeta and 13 Jbeta primers. Produced via immunoSEQ multiplex PCR; TCRdb's table is partial and in-frame only. The table has 150,000 to 200,000 clones, more than 85% seen once; the top ten hold roughly 1.7%. Of note for this clone: Its antigen is unidentified.

CDR1 is SGHRS and CDR2 is YFSETQ in the germline V gene. With V trimmed by 7 bases and J by 5 bases, 10 bases remained unmatched. CDR3 size: 14 residues. This rearrangement joins TRBV5-1 to TRBJ2-5, with TRBD2 identical over 8 bases. The specimen sequenced was PBMCs. The clonotype was recovered from a woman aged 18-29 years in good health and CMV-seronegative. The CDR3, as DNA: TGCGCCAGCGCAACGGGAGGGAGGGATGAGACCCAGTACTTC. This gives the protein CASATGGRDETQYF.